This T cell receptor beta chain stems from a study of cytotoxic CD8 clonotypes in ibrutinib-treated CLL. Study outcomes and limitations: While tracking circulating CD8+ T-cell counts, baseline clonality exceeded that of age-matched healthy donors. An increase in clonality occurred at ibrutinib response, followed by a return toward baseline at progression.

This clone showed up just a few times. Its antigen remains unidentified. Profiled with immunoSEQ multiplex PCR; TCRdb holds only in-frame clones, not every one. The data hold fewer than 100,000 clones, with 70% to 90% observed a single time. The germline V gene has CDR1 SNHLY and CDR2 FYNNEI. The CDR3 covers 13 residues. Unmatched junction bases numbered 6, after V lost 7 bases and J lost 3 bases. The source of this sequence is a human donor with chronic lymphocytic leukemia. Source: PBMCs, taken before ibrutinib treatment. The V gene is TRBV2, the J gene TRBJ2-7; 7 nucleotides match TRBD2. The CDR3 protein is CASTGLVGYEQYF. The CDR3 nucleotides read TGTGCCAGCACCGGACTAGTAGGCTACGAGCAGTACTTC.